This is a list of T cell receptor beta chains from one sample in a study of T cell repertoires in cytomegalovirus infection. Antigens for these TCRs are unknown. TCRdb reanalysed the reads using MiXCR and keeps one entry per CDR3 protein. This sample has some 700,000 distinct CDR3 sequences, with about 33% found just once. The material sequenced was cultured PBMCs, taken from culture after CMV antigen stimulation. These receptors were collected from a human donor in good health (CMV status not recorded). Some clones in this sample may be carry-over from other donors' samples. The conserved cysteine and the conserved F or W are not part of the CDR3 here. The D gene is left open where the match is weak. For some rows the clone size is stated as once, few or many, or as a class when expanded; others skip it.

D gene	clone size	J gene	V gene	CDR3 length	CDR3 protein
-	few	TRBJ2-7	TRBV6-2/TRBV6-3	13	ASSAQGPPGGEQY
TRBD1	few	TRBJ1-1	TRBV10-3	11	AISHRTGSEAF
-	few	TRBJ1-1	TRBV2	11	ASSGAVNTEAF
-	-	TRBJ1-5	TRBV19	10	ASSRSTGPQH
TRBD2	-	TRBJ2-1	TRBV19	12	ATRLAGADNEQF
TRBD2	-	TRBJ2-7	TRBV5-1	14	ASTPGLGTGLYEQY
TRBD2	few	TRBJ2-7	TRBV6-1	14	ASRALTSGEPYEQY
TRBD2	few	TRBJ2-1	TRBV19	13	ASSIGTSGDNEQF
-	few	TRBJ1-1	TRBV19	13	ASSITAAGETEAF
TRBD1	few	TRBJ1-2	TRBV7-9	14	ASSLTTGGWNYGYT
TRBD1	-	TRBJ1-4	TRBV12-3/TRBV12-4	13	ASSLMGQGQEKLF
TRBD2	few	TRBJ2-3	TRBV7-8	14	ASSSWTSGRTDTQY
TRBD2	-	TRBJ2-1	TRBV20-1	12	SAWREGQAGEQF
TRBD1	-	TRBJ2-1	TRBV4-1	14	ASSQRGLESGNEQF